These T cell receptor beta chains were read from a single sample in a study of shared clonotypes between healthy human individuals. Profiling relied on immunoSEQ multiplex PCR, and the TCRdb table lists in-frame clones only, not all of them. Here the sample spans roughly 2.2 million clones, about 90% being singletons. Input material: naive CD4+ T cells from PBMCs. These TCRs come from a man between 18 and 35 years old in good health. Some clones in this sample may be carry-over from other donors' samples. The CDR3 runs from the conserved cysteine through the conserved F or W. A D gene is named only where the DNA matches it firmly. Clone size is given for some rows only: seen once, a few or many times, or a class if the clone is expanded.

D gene: TRBD2
clone size: .
J gene: TRBJ2-5
V gene: TRBV7-6
CDR3 protein: CASSLAPSGAETQYF
CDR3 DNA: TGTGCCAGCAGCTTAGCGCCTAGCGGCGCGGAGACCCAGTACTTC

D gene: .
clone size: .
J gene: TRBJ2-1
V gene: TRBV27
CDR3 protein: CASSFRDFRSYNEQFF
CDR3 DNA: TGTGCCAGCAGTTTCCGGGACTTTCGATCCTACAATGAGCAGTTCTTC

D gene: TRBD2
clone size: .
J gene: TRBJ2-2
V gene: TRBV28
CDR3 protein: CATNFLKTSGRWGTGELFF
CDR3 DNA: TGTGCCACCAATTTCCTTAAGACTAGCGGGAGGTGGGGCACCGGGGAGCTGTTTTTT

D gene: .
clone size: .
J gene: TRBJ2-7
V gene: TRBV6-6
CDR3 protein: CASSYSKGHSYEQYF
CDR3 DNA: TGTGCCAGCAGTTACTCGAAGGGGCACTCCTACGAGCAGTACTTC

D gene: .
clone size: .
J gene: TRBJ1-2
V gene: TRBV2
CDR3 protein: CASGGDYGYTF
CDR3 DNA: TGTGCCAGCGGGGGAGACTATGGCTACACCTTC

D gene: TRBD1
clone size: .
J gene: TRBJ2-2
V gene: TRBV7-3
CDR3 protein: CASSLLGTGNTGELFF
CDR3 DNA: TGTGCCAGCAGCCTACTAGGGACAGGGAACACCGGGGAGCTGTTTTTT

D gene: .
clone size: .
J gene: TRBJ2-1
V gene: TRBV30
CDR3 protein: CAREGGQGGAYNEQFF
CDR3 DNA: TGTGCACGGGAAGGTGGTCAGGGGGGGGCCTACAATGAGCAGTTCTTC

D gene: TRBD2
clone size: few
J gene: TRBJ2-2
V gene: TRBV5-4
CDR3 protein: CASSFQLAGGELFF
CDR3 DNA: TGTGCCAGCAGCTTTCAACTAGCGGGCGGGGAGCTGTTTTTT

D gene: .
clone size: .
J gene: TRBJ1-4
V gene: TRBV9
CDR3 protein: CASSVTAGLNEKLFF
CDR3 DNA: TGTGCCAGCAGCGTAACTGCCGGATTGAATGAAAAACTGTTTTTT

D gene: TRBD1
clone size: .
J gene: TRBJ2-7
V gene: TRBV6-1
CDR3 protein: CASSGQGSYEQYF
CDR3 DNA: TGTGCCAGCAGTGGACAGGGGAGCTACGAGCAGTACTTC

D gene: TRBD1
clone size: .
J gene: TRBJ2-7
V gene: TRBV19
CDR3 protein: CASRQTGGVYEQYF
CDR3 DNA: TGTGCCAGTAGACAGACAGGGGGCGTCTACGAGCAGTACTTC

D gene: .
clone size: few
J gene: TRBJ2-7
V gene: TRBV6-6
CDR3 protein: CASTLGSAEQYF
CDR3 DNA: TGTGCCAGCACCCTTGGGTCTGCCGAGCAGTACTTC

D gene: TRBD2
clone size: .
J gene: TRBJ2-1
V gene: TRBV10-3
CDR3 protein: CAIRRTSGKDNEQFF
CDR3 DNA: TGTGCCATCAGGAGGACTAGCGGGAAAGACAATGAGCAGTTCTTC

D gene: .
clone size: .
J gene: TRBJ2-2
V gene: TRBV6-1
CDR3 protein: CASSVAGSLTNTGELFF
CDR3 DNA: TGTGCCAGCAGTGTGGCAGGCTCACTCACGAACACCGGGGAGCTGTTTTTT

D gene: TRBD2
clone size: .
J gene: TRBJ2-1
V gene: TRBV5-1
CDR3 protein: CASSLPGGFLAGVNEQFF
CDR3 DNA: TGCGCCAGCAGCTTGCCAGGGGGCTTCCTAGCGGGAGTCAATGAGCAGTTCTTC

D gene: .
clone size: .
J gene: TRBJ1-2
V gene: TRBV28
CDR3 protein: CASSPLVGGGYTF
CDR3 DNA: TGTGCCAGCAGTCCTCTGGTCGGTGGAGGCTACACCTTC

D gene: .
clone size: .
J gene: TRBJ1-5
V gene: TRBV5-1
CDR3 protein: CASSFGSGDGNQPQHF
CDR3 DNA: TGCGCCAGCAGCTTCGGGAGTGGGGACGGCAATCAGCCCCAGCATTTT

D gene: TRBD2
clone size: .
J gene: TRBJ2-3
V gene: TRBV6-4
CDR3 protein: CASRTSESTDTQYF
CDR3 DNA: TGTGCCAGCAGGACTAGCGAGAGCACAGATACGCAGTATTTT